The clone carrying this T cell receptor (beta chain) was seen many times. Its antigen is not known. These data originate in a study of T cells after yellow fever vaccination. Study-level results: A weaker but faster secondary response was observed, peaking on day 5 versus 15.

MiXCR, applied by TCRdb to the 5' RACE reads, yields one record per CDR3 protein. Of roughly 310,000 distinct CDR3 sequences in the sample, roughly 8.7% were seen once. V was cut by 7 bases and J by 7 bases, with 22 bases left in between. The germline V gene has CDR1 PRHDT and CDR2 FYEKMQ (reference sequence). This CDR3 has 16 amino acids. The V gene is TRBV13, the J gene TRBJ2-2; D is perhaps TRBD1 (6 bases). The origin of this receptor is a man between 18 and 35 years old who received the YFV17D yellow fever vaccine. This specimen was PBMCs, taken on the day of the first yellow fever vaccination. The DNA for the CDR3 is TGTGCCAGCATCCTGGGAAGGGACAAGTCAAACGGGGAGCTGTTTTTT. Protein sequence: CASILGRDKSNGELFF.